This T cell receptor beta chain was observed in a study of tissue T cells after allogeneic stem cell transplantation. As to this clone: Its specificity is unknown. The gene symbols are mouse symbols. The read gets to within 1 residue of the CDR3 end, and the germline J gene fills in the rest.

V was cut by 3 bases and J by 6 bases, with 6 bases left in between. Germline CDR1 is SNHLY and CDR2 is FYNGKV (reference sequence). The CDR3 has 12 amino acids. TCRbeta CDR3 was sequenced at survey depth with template counts. Measured with immunoSEQ multiplex PCR; TCRdb has only the in-frame clones, and not every one. The top ten hold approximately 0.7% of the sample, which has about 50,000 clones, roughly 73% seen once. The study's findings and limits: Few T cell clones were shared across patients, but motif clusters showed tissue-specific shared signatures. In patients and mice, blood and spleen missed much of tissue repertoire. Anatomically similar tissues had similar TCR repertoires within each patient.

This TCR derives from a pool of C57BL/6 mice in good health. The chain recombines TRBV3 with TRBJ1-3; no firm D call. The sequenced sample consisted of sorted cells pooled from one or two spleens. The sequenced CDR3 bases are TGTGCCAGCAGCTTTCGGGAAAATACGCTCTAT. Protein product: CASSFRENTLY. The entire CDR3 protein is CASSFRENTLYF.